These 14 T cell receptor beta chains were sequenced from one sample in a study of cytomegalovirus exposure and HLA in healthy donors (dated by TCRdb to about 2017). Receptor libraries were prepared by the immunoSEQ multiplex PCR assay. For the multiplex PCR, a mixture combining 60 forward primers for TCR Vbeta segments and 13 reverse primers for TCR Jbeta segments was used. This immuneACCESS table, as held by TCRdb, lists in-frame sequences with V and J called but not all clones. Of the missing ones, under half trace to an unresolved V gene in checked studies; the others have no known cause. The sample table shows some 220,000 clones, and about 80% are seen once. Jointly, the top ten make up over 0.5% of the sample. The specimen sequenced was PBMCs. Receptor source: a woman in her forties in good health and CMV-seronegative.

This rearrangement joins TRBV5-6 to TRBJ1-6; 9 bases map to TRBD1. V gave up 1 base and J gave up 8 bases; unmatched junction bases: 4. This CDR3 contains 15 residues. Germline V gives CDR1 SGHDT, CDR2 YYEEEE. This CDR3 reads CASSLRGQGYSPLHF. Here the CDR3 DNA reads TGTGCCAGCAGCTTGAGGGGACAGGGCTATTCACCCCTCCACTTT. The whole variable domain, remainder taken from reference TRBV5-6 and TRBJ1-6, is DAGVTQSPTHLIKTRGQQVTLRCSPKSGHDTVSWYQQALGQGPQFIFQYYEEEERQRGNFPDRFSGHQFPNYSSELNVNALLLGDSALYLCASSLRGQGYSPLHFGNGTRLTVT.

V usage is TRBV7-3 and J usage is TRBJ2-3, with D perhaps TRBD2 (5 bases). In germline, CDR1 is SGHTA, CDR2 FQGTGA. Trimming shortened V by 1 base and J by 2 bases, and 13 bases separated the two germline ends. This CDR3 spans 16 amino acids. This CDR3 is CASSLNGGRATDTQYF. In DNA, the CDR3 is TGTGCCAGCAGCTTAAATGGAGGAAGGGCCACAGATACGCAGTATTTT.

The chain employs TRBV11-2 and TRBJ1-4; tentative D call: TRBD1 (6 bases). CDR3 size: 16 residues. Trimming pared 5 bases from V and 7 bases from J, leaving 20 bases between. CDR1 and CDR2 (germline): SGHAT, FQNNGV. Written as DNA, the CDR3 is TGTGCCAGCAGCATCTCGCCAGGGGCCTGGGGTGAAAAACTGTTTTTT. Protein: CASSISPGAWGEKLFF.

In its sample, this clone was seen once. V and J are TRBV5-8 and TRBJ1-4; D is perhaps TRBD1 (6 bases). Germline lookup yields CDR1 SGHTS and CDR2 YDEGEE. Deletions cut 0 bases from V and 0 bases from J, with 9 bases between. This CDR3 has 16 amino acids. The CDR3 DNA reads TGTGCCAGCAGCTTGGGACAGGCTGCAACTAATGAAAAACTGTTTTTT. It encodes CASSLGQAATNEKLFF.

This chain uses TRBV28 with TRBJ2-1; TRBD2 matches 13 bases. J was trimmed by 8 bases and V by 6 bases; bases with no gene match: 7. The CDR3 spans 15 residues. Per germline, CDR1 MDHEN and CDR2 SYDVKM. CDR3 coding DNA: TGTGCCAGCAGATTTGGGACTAGCGGGGACGATGAGCAGTTCTTC. The encoded protein is CASRFGTSGDDEQFF.

In its sample, this clone was seen once. The chain has TRBV5-6 and TRBJ1-1; a weak D match, TRBD1 (6 bases). Per germline, CDR1 SGHDT and CDR2 YYEEEE. V was clipped by 2 bases and J by 4 bases, with 12 bases between them. The CDR3 has 14 residues. The CDR3 DNA reads as TGTGCCAGCAGCTTAGGGGGACGAGGCACTGAAGCTTTCTTT. Translated, it gives CASSLGGRGTEAFF.

This chain joins TRBV7-6 and TRBJ2-5; 12 bases align to TRBD2. The CDR3 is 14 amino acids. V shed 5 bases and J 4 bases; nucleotides not matched to a gene: 2. Germline V gene sequence: CDR1 SGHVS, CDR2 FNYEAQ. CDR3 residues: CASSALAGGETQYF. In DNA form, the CDR3 reads TGTGCCAGCAGCGCACTAGCGGGGGGAGAGACCCAGTACTTC.

The rearrangement joins TRBV7-9 to TRBJ1-2; 7 positions match TRBD1. With 5 bases clipped from V and 13 bases from J, the junction kept 7 bases outside the gene matches. Germline V gene data show CDR1 as SEHNR and CDR2 as FQNEAQ (reference sequence). The CDR3 length is 11 residues. CDR3 in DNA: TGTGCCAGCAGCCCAAGGACAGGTAGCACCTTC. Amino acid sequence: CASSPRTGSTF.

This sequence joins TRBV11-3 and TRBJ2-1; D possibly corresponds to TRBD2 (5 bases). Germline V gene sequence: CDR1 SGHNT, CDR2 YENEEA. This CDR3 is 13 amino acids long. Trimming removed 3 bases from V and 8 bases from J, with 11 bases in between. The CDR3 DNA is TGTGCCAGCAGCTTCCTGCGGGCCTATGAGCAGTTCTTC. It yields the protein CASSFLRAYEQFF.

V gene TRBV7-9 combines with J gene TRBJ2-1; 8 nucleotides match TRBD2. J gave up 6 bases and V 5 bases, and 9 bases lay outside the gene matches. CDR3 size: 15 residues. Germline V gene lookup returns CDR1 SEHNR and CDR2 FQNEAQ (reference sequence). This CDR3 reads CASSPGTSLGNEQFF. CDR3 nucleotides: TGTGCCAGCAGCCCAGGGACTAGTCTTGGCAATGAGCAGTTCTTC.

This sequence joins TRBV5-8 and TRBJ1-5; D unclear. This CDR3 comprises 15 residues. Trimming took off 5 bases at V and 0 bases at J, with 12 bases between the two ends. CDR1 is SGHTS and CDR2 is YDEGEE in the germline V gene. This CDR3 is CASSRLPNSNQPQHF. CDR3 nucleotide sequence: TGTGCCAGCAGTCGACTCCCGAATAGCAATCAGCCCCAGCATTTT.

The V and J genes are TRBV9 and TRBJ2-3; the match to TRBD2 covers 7 bases. From germline, CDR1 is SGDLS and CDR2 YYNGEE. Unmatched junction bases numbered 8, after V lost 6 bases and J lost 4 bases. The CDR3 contains 14 residues. For the CDR3, the DNA is TGTGCCAGCAAAAACGAAGCGGGATCAGATACGCAGTATTTT. It specifies CASKNEAGSDTQYF.

The chain recombines TRBV2 with TRBJ2-1; no firm D call. The germline V and J ends were trimmed by 2 bases and 4 bases, with 9 bases remaining between them. From germline, CDR1 is SNHLY and CDR2 FYNNEI. This CDR3 region has 14 residues. CDR3 residues: CASSELQAYNEQFF. The CDR3 nucleotides read TGTGCCAGCAGTGAATTGCAGGCGTACAATGAGCAGTTCTTC.

The chain combines TRBV5-1 with TRBJ2-5, with D perhaps TRBD1 (5 bases). There are 15 residues in the CDR3. V was clipped by 2 bases and J by 3 bases, with 14 bases between them. Germline values: CDR1 SGHRS, CDR2 YFSETQ. The CDR3 DNA reads TGCGCCAGCAGCTTACCCCAGGGCGACAAAGAGACCCAGTACTTC. This translates into CASSLPQGDKETQYF.